The 32 T cell receptor beta chains below were found in one sample sequenced in a study of T-cell reconstitution after alpha-beta-depleted transplantation in children. As it was prepared, the TCRbeta library received unique molecular identifiers. TCRdb recomputed calls from the PCR reads with MiXCR, one row per CDR3 protein. The data show 440,000 or so distinct CDR3 sequences, 43% seen once. Sequencing was performed on PBMCs, taken before TCRalphabeta/CD19-depleted stem cell transplant. All receptors derive from a girl between 2 and 10 years old with aplastic anemia, due to receive a stem cell transplant.

CDR3 residues: CASSPKPGELYEQYF. CDR3 DNA sequence: TGTGCCAGCAGCCCCAAACCTGGGGAACTCTACGAGCAGTACTTC. The chain uses TRBV7-9 and TRBJ2-7; D is unclear. Between the trimmed V and J ends, which lost 5 bases and 3 bases, there was a span of 17 bases. The CDR3 is made up of 15 amino acids. Germline CDR1 is SEHNR and CDR2 is FQNEAQ (reference sequence). Full variable domain (outside the CDR3, taken from reference TRBV7-9 and TRBJ2-7): DTGVSQNPRHKITKRGQNVTFRCDPISEHNRLYWYRQTLGQGPEFLTYFQNEAQLEKSRLLSDRFSAERPKGSFSTLEIQRTEQGDSAMYLCASSPKPGELYEQYFGPGTRLTVT.

The gene calls are TRBV7-3 and TRBJ2-3; D is uncertain. Germline loops: CDR1 SGHTA, CDR2 FQGTGA. V dropped 2 bases and J dropped 0 bases, with 9 bases sitting between them. The CDR3 runs to 15 residues. The CDR3 is CASSLSLGSTDTQYF. The DNA of the CDR3 is TGTGCCAGCAGCTTATCCCTAGGTAGCACAGATACGCAGTATTTT. The full variable domain, completed using reference TRBV7-3 and TRBJ2-3, is GAGVSQTPSNKVTEKGKYVELRCDPISGHTALYWYRQSLGQGPEFLIYFQGTGAADDSGLPNDRFFAVRPEGSVSTLKIQRTERGDSAVYLCASSLSLGSTDTQYFGPGTRLTVL.

V gene TRBV6-1 combines with J gene TRBJ1-2, with D possibly being TRBD1 (5 bases). In germline, CDR1 is MNHNS, CDR2 SASEGT. V lost 4 bases and J 8 bases, leaving 14 bases between the germline ends. CDR3 size: 13 residues. The CDR3 sequence is CASSAGQRSGYTF. The CDR3 region has the DNA TGTGCCAGCAGTGCCGGACAACGCAGCGGCTACACCTTC.

The V and J genes are TRBV20-1 and TRBJ1-2; tentatively, D is TRBD1 (5 bases). Germline CDR1 is DFQATT and CDR2 is SNEGSKA (reference sequence). V dropped 1 base and J dropped 6 bases, with 12 bases sitting between them. CDR3 length equals 13 residues. CDR3 DNA sequence: TGCAGTGCTAGAGTATCGGGGACCCATGGCTACACCTTC. Residues: CSARVSGTHGYTF.

This clonotype showed up many times. The genes are TRBV28 and TRBJ2-3; D unresolved. Germline V lookup: CDR1 MDHEN, CDR2 SYDVKM. The germline V and J ends were trimmed by 6 bases and 1 base, with 8 bases remaining between them. The CDR3 is 13 amino acids. The CDR3 loop is CASSTVRTDTQYF. The CDR3 DNA sequence: TGTGCCAGCAGCACGGTCCGCACAGATACGCAGTATTTT.

V usage is TRBV24-1 and J usage is TRBJ2-1, with 7 bases that match TRBD2. This CDR3 is 17 amino acids long. With V trimmed by 0 bases and J by 9 bases, 13 bases remained unmatched. Germline V gene lookup returns CDR1 KGHDR and CDR2 SFDVKD. The CDR3 sequence is CATSDLQQGGMIGEQFF. The DNA for the CDR3 is TGTGCCACCAGTGATTTGCAGCAGGGAGGGATGATCGGTGAGCAGTTCTTC.

This clonotype was counted many times. CDR3 region: CASSSGVQETQYF. The CDR3 nucleotides are TGCGCCAGCAGCTCGGGGGTCCAAGAGACCCAGTACTTC. The chain combines TRBV5-1 with TRBJ2-5, with D perhaps TRBD2 (6 bases). V gave up 3 bases and J gave up 1 base, with 7 bases separating them. The germline V gene has CDR1 SGHRS and CDR2 YFSETQ. The length of the CDR3 is 13 residues.

This chain links TRBV7-9 with TRBJ2-7; 11 nucleotides align to TRBD1. V was clipped by 4 bases and J by 3 bases; unmatched bases: 8. The CDR3 contains 16 residues. Germline V gives CDR1 SEHNR, CDR2 FQNEAQ (reference sequence). For the CDR3, the DNA is TGTGCCAGCAGCTGGGGAGGGGGGACAGGGGGCTACGAGCAGTACTTC. Translating gives CASSWGGGTGGYEQYF.

The gene calls are TRBV20-1 and TRBJ1-5; weak D call: TRBD1 (6 bases). The V and J ends lost 0 bases and 0 bases respectively, with 12 bases between them. The CDR3 extends over 16 amino acids. Germline assignment: CDR1 DFQATT and CDR2 SNEGSKA (reference sequence). The CDR3 nucleotides are TGCAGTGCTAGAGACGCAGGGGAACCTAGCAATCAGCCCCAGCATTTT. It yields the protein CSARDAGEPSNQPQHF.

The genes are TRBV7-2 and TRBJ1-5; D is possibly TRBD1 (6 bases). The CDR3 consists of 14 residues. Germline values: CDR1 SGHTA, CDR2 FQGNSA. The ends were cut back, 3 bases at V and 4 bases at J, with 10 bases in the middle. The CDR3 bases are TGTGCCAGCAGCTTCGATACAGGGAATCAGCCCCAGCATTTT. Its translation is CASSFDTGNQPQHF.

This clonotype was detected ten times or more. The rearrangement uses TRBV27 and TRBJ2-7; TRBD2 aligns across 8 bases. The CDR3 has 14 residues. V lost 5 bases and J lost 2; bases outside the gene matches: 5. Germline-derived CDR1 and CDR2 are MNHEY and SMNVEV (reference sequence). CDR3 nucleotides: TGTGCCAGCAGTCCAAGGGGACTAGCCTACGAGCAGTACTTC. This encodes CASSPRGLAYEQYF.

This clonotype was picked up many times. J is TRBJ2-6 and V is TRBV7-2; possibly TRBD2 for D (5 bases). The CDR3 runs to 17 residues. V lost 6 bases, J lost 0 bases, and 15 bases lay in between. CDR1 SGHTA and CDR2 FQGNSA come from the germline V gene. CDR3 sequence reads: CASRPPASLSGANVLTF. The CDR3 DNA sequence: TGTGCCAGCAGACCGCCGGCTAGCCTCTCTGGGGCCAACGTCCTGACTTTC.

The rearrangement links TRBV30 to TRBJ2-3; D is uncertain. This CDR3 has 12 residues. CDR1 GTSNPN and CDR2 SVGIG come from the germline V gene (reference sequence). Trimming removed 4 bases from V and 6 bases from J, with 11 bases in between. The CDR3 DNA is TGTGCCTGGACCCTAAAGGGTGATACGCAGTATTTT. Translated: CAWTLKGDTQYF.

The V call is TRBV5-5, the J call TRBJ2-5, with D possibly TRBD1 on 6 matching bases. Germline lookup yields CDR1 SGHKS and CDR2 YYEKEE (reference sequence). The CDR3 contains 14 residues. Trimming removed 0 bases from V and 4 bases from J, with 10 bases in between. The CDR3 region has the DNA TGTGCCAGCAGCTTGGACAGGGAAGCAGAGACCCAGTACTTC. Translated, it gives CASSLDREAETQYF.

The sample holds a few counts of this clonotype. The chain recombines TRBV13 with TRBJ1-1; D possibly corresponds to TRBD1 (5 bases). CDR1 is PRHDT and CDR2 is FYEKMQ in the germline V gene (reference sequence). V was shortened by 2 bases and J by 2 bases, with 12 bases between the two germline ends. The CDR3 totals 15 residues. In nucleotides, the CDR3 is TGTGCCAGCAGCTTACTAGGGACCAGAAACACTGAAGCTTTCTTT. Its protein is CASSLLGTRNTEAFF.

As to this clonotype: The CDR3 ends on some other residue instead of the conserved phenylalanine or tryptophan, so this is likely a read error. No DNA is shown, since the ends of the CDR3 on it are uncertain; the CDR3 is the one TCRdb lists. V is TRBV28 and J is TRBJ2-5; TRBD1 is taken as the D call from the table, unchecked against the DNA. Termini included, the CDR3 measures 9 amino acids. Germline V CDR1 and CDR2: MDHEN, SYDVKM. CDR3 protein: CASSRTTVR.

This chain joins TRBV4-2 and TRBJ1-1; D is possibly TRBD1 (5 bases). V was shortened by 3 bases and J by 1 base, with 9 bases between the two germline ends. In germline, CDR1 is LGHNA, CDR2 YNFKEQ. The CDR3 covers 14 residues. DNA for the CDR3: TGTGCCAGCAGCCACCTGGGGGGGAACACTGAAGCTTTCTTT. Protein product: CASSHLGGNTEAFF.

This clonotype was found many times. The chain uses TRBV11-1 and TRBJ2-7; D is unclear. Germline loops: CDR1 SGHAT, CDR2 FQDESV (reference sequence). This CDR3 is 13 amino acids long. Trimming took off 1 base at V and 2 bases at J, with 6 bases between the two ends. In DNA form, the CDR3 reads TGTGCCAGCAGCTTAGACAGACCCTACGAGCAGTACTTC. Translated, it gives CASSLDRPYEQYF.

There are many counts of this clonotype. The chain is built from TRBV5-1 and TRBJ2-2; the D gene is possibly TRBD2 (5 bases). Germline V gene lookup returns CDR1 SGHRS and CDR2 YFSETQ. V lost 4 bases and J 7 bases, leaving 17 bases between the germline ends. This CDR3 is built from 15 residues. The CDR3 DNA is TGCGCCAGCAGCAACACGAGGGCCAGGAGCGGGGAGCTGTTTTTT. The encoded protein is CASSNTRARSGELFF.

In its sample, this clonotype was seen a few times. The chain couples TRBV5-1 to TRBJ2-1; 13 bases are a match to TRBD2. V was pared by 4 bases and J by 10 bases, with 11 bases of the junction left unmatched. The CDR3 has 16 amino acids. Germline assignment: CDR1 SGHRS and CDR2 YFSETQ. This chain's CDR3 is CASSTETSGRLQEQFF. CDR3 DNA: TGCGCCAGCAGCACCGAGACTAGCGGGAGGCTCCAGGAGCAGTTCTTC.

This clonotype was counted a few times. This sequence joins TRBV27 and TRBJ2-7; no clear D. This CDR3 is 14 amino acids long. V lost 6 bases and J 4 bases, leaving 16 bases between the germline ends. The V gene's germline CDR1 is MNHEY and CDR2 SMNVEV (reference sequence). The CDR3 bases are TGTGCCAGCAGAGGGATCGGAAGGATTTACGAGCAGTACTTC. Translating it yields CASRGIGRIYEQYF.

Ten or more counts support this clonotype. The chain links TRBV12-3 or TRBV12-4 to TRBJ1-4; the D is unclear. Deletions cut 2 bases from V and 7 bases from J, with 5 bases between. The CDR3 runs 12 residues. DNA for the CDR3: TGTGCCAGCAGTTTAAAACGTGAAAAACTGTTTTTT. Translation: CASSLKREKLFF.

The genes are TRBV7-3 and TRBJ2-6; tentative D call: TRBD1 (7 bases). This CDR3 has 18 amino acids. V lost 3 bases and J lost 0, with 15 bases in between. Per germline, CDR1 SGHTA and CDR2 FQGTGA. The DNA for the CDR3 is TGTGCCAGCAGCTTCGGAGGGACAGTTTACTCTGGGGCCAACGTCCTGACTTTC. This encodes CASSFGGTVYSGANVLTF.

This clonotype was detected ten times or more. One end of the junction fails to match germline, which may point to a read error. The chain recombines TRBV5-1 with TRBJ2-5; tentatively, D is TRBD2 (6 bases). Germline assignment: CDR1 SGHRS and CDR2 YFSETQ. The CDR3 sequence is 13 residues long. CDR3 residues: CASSSGRGETQYF. CDR3 nucleotides: TGTGCCAGCAGCTCCGGACGGGGGGAGACCCAGTACTTC.

The gene calls are TRBV7-2 and TRBJ2-7, with D possibly TRBD1 on 6 matching bases. The germline V gene has CDR1 SGHTA and CDR2 FQGNSA. This CDR3 is 15 amino acids long. V was cut by 5 bases and J by 2 bases, with 16 bases left in between. The CDR3 is CASSPQGQITYEQYF. The CDR3 bases are TGTGCCAGCAGCCCGCAGGGGCAAATCACCTACGAGCAGTACTTC. Complete variable domain (other parts from reference TRBV7-2 and TRBJ2-7): GAGVSQSPSNKVTEKGKDVELRCDPISGHTALYWYRQSLGQGLEFLIYFQGNSAPDKSGLPSDRFSAERTGGSVSTLTIQRTQQEDSAVYLCASSPQGQITYEQYFGPGTRLTVT.

The genes are TRBV28 and TRBJ2-6; D is unclear. V lost 5 bases and J 0 bases, leaving 11 bases between the germline ends. The CDR3 sequence is 16 residues long. The germline CDR1 and CDR2 sequences are MDHEN and SYDVKM. The CDR3 nucleotides read TGTGCCAGCAGTCTCATCAGGATCTCTGGGGCCAACGTCCTGACTTTC. Amino acids: CASSLIRISGANVLTF.

The DNA of the CDR3 is TGCAGCGTTGAGGCGGGCTCTTACAATGAGCAGTTCTTC. Translation: CSVEAGSYNEQFF. This chain connects TRBV29-1 to TRBJ2-1, with D maybe TRBD2 (5 bases). With 3 bases removed from V and 4 bases from J, the gap between germline ends came to 10 bases. Germline CDR1 SQVTM, CDR2 ANQGSEA. This CDR3 is 13 amino acids long.

The chain is built from TRBV29-1 and TRBJ2-3; TRBD2 agrees at 7 bases. Germline trimming cut 6 bases from V and 1 base from J; bases unmatched to any gene: 4. The CDR3 is 13 residues long. Germline V gene lookup returns CDR1 SQVTM and CDR2 ANQGSEA. The CDR3, as DNA: TGCAGCGTGGAGGCGGGAGGCACAGATACGCAGTATTTT. Residues: CSVEAGGTDTQYF.

The V call is TRBV20-1, the J call TRBJ2-5; either TRBD1 or TRBD2 may supply D (5 bases each). Per germline, CDR1 DFQATT and CDR2 SNEGSKA (reference sequence). The CDR3 runs 14 residues. V was trimmed by 6 bases and J by 5 bases, leaving 19 bases between them. The CDR3 is CSANRGHTRETQYF. CDR3 nucleotides: TGCAGTGCAAACCGGGGCCATACGCGGGAGACCCAGTACTTC.

This clonotype showed up many times. The chain combines TRBV3-1 with TRBJ2-1; D remains unclear. CDR3 length: 18 residues. Germline assignment: CDR1 LGHDT and CDR2 YNNKEL (reference sequence). V was shortened by 1 base and J by 2 bases, with 18 bases between the two germline ends. CDR3 amino acids: CASSQGLGLRPPYNEQFF. The CDR3 DNA is TGTGCCAGCAGCCAAGGTTTGGGTTTACGGCCACCCTACAATGAGCAGTTCTTC.

This clonotype was detected many times. The V and J genes are TRBV6-5 and TRBJ1-2; 7 bases are a match to TRBD1. This CDR3 has 13 amino acids. Germline lookup yields CDR1 MNHEY and CDR2 SVGAGI. The V segment lost 4 bases and the J segment 6 bases; nucleotides outside the gene matches: 5. The CDR3 is CASSFTGAHGYTF. The CDR3, as DNA: TGTGCCAGCAGTTTCACAGGGGCACATGGCTACACCTTC.

This chain's CDR3 is CSAVGNTEAFF. DNA of the CDR3: TGCAGTGCTGTGGGGAACACTGAAGCTTTCTTT. The V call is TRBV20-1, the J call TRBJ1-1; D unresolved. V shed 5 bases and J shed 1 base, with 5 bases lying between them. CDR3 length: 11 amino acids. The germline gives CDR1 DFQATT, CDR2 SNEGSKA (reference sequence).